Shown below are 24 T cell receptor beta chains from a single sample sequenced in a study of T cells in Graves' hyperthyroidism and ophthalmopathy. Amplification yielded TCR beta CDR3 regions, with RNA transcripts as the source. During a first-round RT-PCR of the TCR CDR3, the HTBI primer set was used. MiXCR, run by TCRdb on the multiplex PCR reads, gives a single entry per CDR3 protein. Here the sample spans 490,000 or so distinct CDR3 sequences, 46% being singletons. The source material was peripheral blood or thyroid tissue (not recorded which). The receptors here all came from an adult woman with Graves' disease, either hyperthyroidism or ophthalmopathy (not recorded which).

The V gene is TRBV19, the J gene TRBJ1-1, with D hard to call. Germline V CDR1 and CDR2: LNHDA, SQIVND (reference sequence). There are 15 residues in the CDR3. Trimming took 5 bases from V and 5 from J, leaving 18 bases between them. This CDR3 reads CASSVPREVRTEAFF. The CDR3 DNA follows: TGTGCCAGTAGTGTCCCGCGGGAAGTGCGGACTGAAGCTTTCTTT.

In this sample, this clonotype turned up many times. The chain employs TRBV29-1 and TRBJ1-4, with TRBD1 as a possible D gene (5 bases). Between the trimmed V and J ends, which lost 3 bases and 8 bases, there was a span of 13 bases. CDR3 size: 13 residues. CDR1 is SQVTM, CDR2 ANQGSEA, per germline. The CDR3 spells CSVERQGLEKLFF. CDR3 DNA sequence: TGCAGCGTTGAGCGTCAGGGCTTGGAAAAACTGTTTTTT.

CDR3 amino acids: CAITGRRQDNQPQHF. CDR3 sequence (DNA): TGTGCCATCACCGGACGTCGACAGGACAATCAGCCCCAGCATTTT. The chain couples TRBV10-3 to TRBJ1-5; possible D gene TRBD1, 6 bases. Germline V gene data show CDR1 as ENHRY and CDR2 as SYGVKD. There are 15 residues in the CDR3. V was trimmed by 7 bases and J by 3 bases, leaving 16 bases between them.

The J gene is TRBJ2-3, the V gene TRBV29-1, with D perhaps assigned TRBD1 or TRBD2 (6 bases each). Germline lookup yields CDR1 SQVTM and CDR2 ANQGSEA. The V and J ends lost 1 base and 5 bases respectively, with 13 bases between them. CDR3 length: 14 residues. CDR3 nucleotides: TGCAGCGTTGAAGGGTTCGGGGGCGTAGATACGCAGTATTTT. It specifies CSVEGFGGVDTQYF.

The genes are TRBV7-8 and TRBJ1-5; TRBD1 matches at 8 bases. Trimming cost V 3 bases and J 0 bases; bases outside gene matches: 10. The CDR3 is 18 residues long. In germline, CDR1 is SGHVS, CDR2 FQNEAQ. CDR3 sequence (DNA): TGTGCCAGCAGCTTTTGGACAGGGACCACCTATAGCAATCAGCCCCAGCATTTT. It translates to CASSFWTGTTYSNQPQHF.

The chain joins TRBV25-1 to TRBJ1-1, with D possibly matching TRBD1 (5 bases). Trimming pared 5 bases from V and 4 bases from J, leaving 14 bases between. This CDR3 region has 14 residues. Germline V gene data show CDR1 as MGHDK and CDR2 as SYGVNS. In nucleotides, the CDR3 is TGTGCCAGCAGTTCCTCACGGGGGGGCACTGAAGCTTTCTTT. Its protein is CASSSSRGGTEAFF.

The table lists this clonotype with a few counts. The V gene is TRBV2, the J gene TRBJ2-5; D may correspond to TRBD1 or TRBD2 (5 bases each). The CDR3 consists of 12 residues. Germline V gives CDR1 SNHLY, CDR2 FYNNEI. The V end was cut by 6 bases, the J end by 5 bases, with 10 bases between. CDR3 nucleotides: TGTGCCAGCAGGGGGGTGGAGGAGACCCAGTACTTC. Translated: CASRGVEETQYF.

This clonotype has more than one count but fewer than ten. Since a much larger clone is just one base distant, this may be a read error. This chain uses TRBV4-1 with TRBJ1-1, with no clear D. Germline loops: CDR1 MGHRA, CDR2 YSYEKL. The CDR3 length is 14 residues. CDR3 amino acids: CTSSQRQSNTEAFF. The CDR3 DNA reads as TGCACCAGCAGCCAAAGGCAGAGCAACACTGAAGCTTTCTTT.

This clonotype showed up just once. This sequence joins TRBV19 and TRBJ1-5; TRBD1 matches at 8 bases. Trimming cost V 6 bases and J 9 bases; bases outside gene matches: 10. This CDR3 has 14 amino acids. Per germline, CDR1 LNHDA and CDR2 SQIVND (reference sequence). The CDR3 DNA reads TGTGCCAGTAGCGACCCGGGACAGGTTTCGCCCCAGCATTTT. Translation gives CASSDPGQVSPQHF.

The V and J genes are TRBV5-1 and TRBJ1-4; D uncertain. CDR3 length equals 15 residues. V gave up 0 bases and J gave up 8 bases, with 14 bases separating them. CDR1 SGHRS and CDR2 YFSETQ come from the germline V gene. CDR3 in DNA: TGCGCCAGCAGCTTGGGCGAGGGTCTGCGAGAAAAACTGTTTTTT. It codes for CASSLGEGLREKLFF.

This clonotype was counted at least ten times. The chain joins TRBV7-9 to TRBJ1-2; D is perhaps TRBD1 (5 bases). Germline V lookup: CDR1 SEHNR, CDR2 FQNEAQ (reference sequence). The V end lost 5 bases, the J end lost 6 bases, and 19 bases lay between the germline ends. The CDR3 covers 15 residues. The CDR3 is CASSTNQQVKDGYTF. The CDR3 DNA is TGTGCCAGCAGCACCAACCAACAGGTTAAGGATGGCTACACCTTC.

This sequence joins TRBV20-1 and TRBJ2-5, with 10 bases identical to TRBD1. The CDR3 spans 16 residues. The V segment lost 0 bases and the J segment 3 bases; nucleotides outside the gene matches: 7. CDR1 is DFQATT, CDR2 SNEGSKA, per germline (reference sequence). CDR3 sequence (DNA): TGCAGTGCTAGAGATCCGGACAGGGGGAGCGAAGAGACCCAGTACTTC. This sequence encodes CSARDPDRGSEETQYF.

The chain joins TRBV24-1 to TRBJ2-1; D possibly matches TRBD1 or TRBD2 (6 bases each). The CDR3 spans 14 residues. Trimming removed 3 bases from V and 8 bases from J, with 13 bases in between. Germline V CDR1 and CDR2: KGHDR, SFDVKD. This CDR3 reads CATSDLRGEYEQFF. CDR3 DNA sequence: TGTGCCACCAGTGATCTAAGGGGGGAATATGAGCAGTTCTTC.

The V gene is TRBV6-6, the J gene TRBJ1-3, with D maybe TRBD1 (6 bases). This CDR3 has 14 amino acids. V lost 4 bases and J 2 bases, leaving 9 bases between the germline ends. Germline assignment: CDR1 MNHNY and CDR2 SVGAGI (reference sequence). Here the CDR3 reads CASSSGAAGNTIYF. The CDR3 region has the DNA TGTGCCAGCAGTTCGGGGGCAGCTGGAAACACCATATATTTT.

The V call is TRBV6-1, the J call TRBJ1-2, with D possibly TRBD1 on 6 matching bases. Germline V gene lookup returns CDR1 MNHNS and CDR2 SASEGT. The CDR3 loop spans 15 amino acids. V dropped 6 bases and J dropped 4 bases, with 18 bases sitting between them. Here the CDR3 DNA reads TGTGCCAGCAGAACTACACGGGGACATATCTATGGCTACACCTTC. Amino acids: CASRTTRGHIYGYTF.

This clonotype appeared many times. J is TRBJ2-7 and V is TRBV20-1; TRBD2 might be the D (5 bases). Germline V gene lookup returns CDR1 DFQATT and CDR2 SNEGSKA (reference sequence). V lost 6 bases and J lost 3, with 18 bases in between. This CDR3 comprises 14 residues. DNA for the CDR3: TGCAGTGCCACCCCTGAGGACTTGGACTACGAGCAGTACTTC. It yields the protein CSATPEDLDYEQYF.

This clonotype was observed many times. V gene TRBV6-1 combines with J gene TRBJ1-2; TRBD1 agrees at 9 bases. Trimming took 11 bases from V and 6 from J; bases not matched to a gene: 10. The CDR3 runs 13 residues. Germline V gives CDR1 MNHNS, CDR2 SASEGT. CDR3 in amino acids: CAGKTTGGDGYTF. CDR3 in DNA: TGTGCCGGCAAAACTACAGGGGGCGATGGCTACACCTTC.

This clonotype was found many times. The chain employs TRBV5-4 and TRBJ1-2; D unresolved. V was clipped by 0 bases and J by 7 bases, with 16 bases between them. This CDR3 region has 15 residues. Germline V gene sequence: CDR1 SGHNT, CDR2 YYREEE (reference sequence). CDR3 amino acids: CASSLGRTPRSGYTF. DNA for the CDR3: TGTGCCAGCAGCTTGGGGAGGACCCCGAGGAGTGGCTACACCTTC.

V usage is TRBV2 and J usage is TRBJ1-6; 7 bases are a match to TRBD1. CDR1 SNHLY and CDR2 FYNNEI come from the germline V gene. This CDR3 is 15 amino acids long. After removal of 6 bases from V and 5 bases from J, the junction contained 7 bases not matched to a gene. CDR3 DNA sequence: TGTGCCAGCAGCATCGGGACAGCAGATAATTCACCCCTCCACTTT. Its protein product is CASSIGTADNSPLHF.

The chain links TRBV25-1 to TRBJ1-1; D unresolved. The ends were cut back, 6 bases at V and 1 base at J, with 15 bases in the middle. Per the germline V gene, CDR1 is MGHDK and CDR2 is SYGVNS. The CDR3 sequence is 15 residues long. The DNA of the CDR3 is TGTGCCAGCAGCGTCCAGTCCGGGGAGAACACTGAAGCTTTCTTT. Translation gives CASSVQSGENTEAFF.

This clonotype was recorded a few times. The chain combines TRBV28 with TRBJ1-4; the D is unclear. V dropped 4 bases and J dropped 14 bases, with 14 bases sitting between them. Germline V gene data show CDR1 as MDHEN and CDR2 as SYDVKM. The CDR3 has 12 residues. The CDR3 DNA is TGTGCCAGCAGTTCCCCGGGCCTCGGGCTGTTTTTT. It is translated as CASSSPGLGLFF.

The sample holds many counts of this clonotype. The chain recombines TRBV7-9 with TRBJ1-5; D uncertain. Trimming took off 1 base at V and 4 bases at J, with 2 bases between the two ends. The CDR3 is 12 residues long. CDR1 and CDR2 (germline): SEHNR, FQNEAQ (reference sequence). The CDR3 coding sequence is TGTGCCAGCAGCTTAGAGAATCAGCCCCAGCATTTT. This gives the protein CASSLENQPQHF.

This chain joins TRBV10-1 and TRBJ2-5; D may be TRBD1 (5 bases). Germline assignment: CDR1 WNHNN and CDR2 SYGVQD (reference sequence). Trimming cost V 0 bases and J 4 bases, with 15 bases left between them. CDR3 length equals 16 residues. DNA for the CDR3: TGCGCCAGCAGTGAGTCCCGTAGGGGATCGATAGAGACCCAGTACTTC. Encoded protein: CASSESRRGSIETQYF.

CDR3 sequence (DNA): TGTGCCAGCAGCTTAGTTGTCTGGCAAGAGACCCAGTACTTC. Translating it yields CASSLVVWQETQYF. This chain links TRBV7-9 with TRBJ2-5; D gene uncertain. The CDR3 spans 14 residues. CDR1 is SEHNR and CDR2 is FQNEAQ in the germline V gene (reference sequence). Trimming pared 1 base from V and 2 bases from J, leaving 8 bases between. Using reference TRBV7-9 and TRBJ2-5 for the parts outside the CDR3, the full variable domain is DTGVSQNPRHKITKRGQNVTFRCDPISEHNRLYWYRQTLGQGPEFLTYFQNEAQLEKSRLLSDRFSAERPKGSFSTLEIQRTEQGDSAMYLCASSLVVWQETQYFGPGTRLLVL.